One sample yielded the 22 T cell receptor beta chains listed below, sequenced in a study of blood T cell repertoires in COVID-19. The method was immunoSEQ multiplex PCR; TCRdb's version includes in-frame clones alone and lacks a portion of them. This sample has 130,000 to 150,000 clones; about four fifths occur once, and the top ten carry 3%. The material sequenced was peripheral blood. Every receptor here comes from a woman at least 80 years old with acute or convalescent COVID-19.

This CDR3 is CASSLERWTEAFF. The CDR3 DNA follows: TGTGCCAGCAGTTTAGAGCGATGGACTGAAGCTTTCTTT. This rearrangement joins TRBV12-3 or TRBV12-4 to TRBJ1-1; D is ambiguous. The CDR3 extends over 13 amino acids. V dropped 1 base and J dropped 5 bases, with 8 bases sitting between them.

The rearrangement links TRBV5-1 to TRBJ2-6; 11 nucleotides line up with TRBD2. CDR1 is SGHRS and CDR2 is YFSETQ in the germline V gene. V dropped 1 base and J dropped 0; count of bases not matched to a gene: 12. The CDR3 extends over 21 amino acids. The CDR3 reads CASSLILAGAKAYSGANVLTF. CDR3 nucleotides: TGCGCCAGCAGCTTGATACTAGCGGGGGCCAAAGCCTACTCTGGGGCCAACGTCCTGACTTTC.

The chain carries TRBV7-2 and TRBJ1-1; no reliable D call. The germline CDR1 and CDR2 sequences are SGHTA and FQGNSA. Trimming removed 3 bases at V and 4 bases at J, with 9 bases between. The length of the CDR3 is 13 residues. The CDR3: CASSLLGSTEAFF. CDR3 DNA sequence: TGTGCCAGCAGCTTGTTGGGGAGCACTGAAGCTTTCTTT.

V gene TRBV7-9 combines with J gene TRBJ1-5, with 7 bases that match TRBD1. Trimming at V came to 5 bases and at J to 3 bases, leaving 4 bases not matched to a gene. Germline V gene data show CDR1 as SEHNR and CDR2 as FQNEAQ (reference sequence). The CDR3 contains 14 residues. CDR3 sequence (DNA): TGTGCCAGCAGCCTGGGACAGCTCAATCAGCCCCAGCATTTT. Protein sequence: CASSLGQLNQPQHF.

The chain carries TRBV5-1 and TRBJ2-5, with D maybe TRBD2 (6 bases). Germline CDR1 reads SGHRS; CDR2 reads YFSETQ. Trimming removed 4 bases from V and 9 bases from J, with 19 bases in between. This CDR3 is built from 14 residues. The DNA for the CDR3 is TGCGCCAGCAGCCTACGGGACTCCCTCATGGCCCAGTACTTC. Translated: CASSLRDSLMAQYF. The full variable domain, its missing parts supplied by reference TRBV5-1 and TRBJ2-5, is KAGVTQTPRYLIKTRGQQVTLSCSPISGHRSVSWYQQTPGQGLQFLFEYFSETQRNKGNFPGRFSGRQFSNSRSEMNVSTLELGDSALYLCASSLRDSLMAQYFGPGTRLLVL.

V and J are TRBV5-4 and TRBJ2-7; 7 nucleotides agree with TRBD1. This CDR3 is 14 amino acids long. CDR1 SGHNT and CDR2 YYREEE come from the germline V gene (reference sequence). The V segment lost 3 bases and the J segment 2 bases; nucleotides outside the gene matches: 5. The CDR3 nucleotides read TGTGCCAGCAGCTCTACGACAGGGACCTACGAGCAGTACTTC. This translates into CASSSTTGTYEQYF.

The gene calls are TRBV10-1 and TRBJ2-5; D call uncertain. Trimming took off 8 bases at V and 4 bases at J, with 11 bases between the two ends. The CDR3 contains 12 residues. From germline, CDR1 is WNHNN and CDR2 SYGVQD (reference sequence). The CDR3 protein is CASGLTSETQYF. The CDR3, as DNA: TGCGCCAGCGGGCTAACTTCAGAGACCCAGTACTTC.

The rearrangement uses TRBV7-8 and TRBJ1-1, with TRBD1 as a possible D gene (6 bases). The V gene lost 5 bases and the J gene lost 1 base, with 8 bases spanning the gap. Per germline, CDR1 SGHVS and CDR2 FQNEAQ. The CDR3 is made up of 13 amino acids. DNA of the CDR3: TGTGCCAGCAGCCAACAGGGGAACACTGAAGCTTTCTTT. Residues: CASSQQGNTEAFF. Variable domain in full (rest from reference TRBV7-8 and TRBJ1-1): GAGVSQSPRYKVAKRGQDVALRCDPISGHVSLFWYQQALGQGPEFLTYFQNEAQLDKSGLPSDRFFAERPEGSVSTLKIQRTQQEDSAVYLCASSQQGNTEAFFGQGTRLTVV.

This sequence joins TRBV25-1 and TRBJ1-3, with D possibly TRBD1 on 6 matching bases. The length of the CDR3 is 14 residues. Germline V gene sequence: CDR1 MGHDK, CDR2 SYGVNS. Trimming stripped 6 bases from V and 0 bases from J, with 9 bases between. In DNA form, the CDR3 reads TGTGCCAGCAGGGACAGCCTCTCTGGAAACACCATATATTTT. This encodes CASRDSLSGNTIYF.

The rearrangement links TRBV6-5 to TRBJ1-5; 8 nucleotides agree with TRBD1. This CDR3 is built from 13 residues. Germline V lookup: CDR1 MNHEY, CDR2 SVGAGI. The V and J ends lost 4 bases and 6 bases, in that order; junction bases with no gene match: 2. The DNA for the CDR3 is TGTGCCAGCAGTTGGACAGGGAGTCAGCCCCAGCATTTT. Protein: CASSWTGSQPQHF.

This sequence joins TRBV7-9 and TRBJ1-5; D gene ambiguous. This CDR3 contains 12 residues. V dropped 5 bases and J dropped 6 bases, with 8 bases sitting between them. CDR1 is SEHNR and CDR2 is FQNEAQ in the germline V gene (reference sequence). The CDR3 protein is CASSVSSQPQHF. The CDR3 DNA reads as TGTGCCAGCAGCGTTAGTAGTCAGCCCCAGCATTTT.

The CDR3 bases are TGTGCCAGCTCACCGTTGGGGCAGTTAGATTCACCCCTCCACTTT. Translated: CASSPLGQLDSPLHF. The rearrangement uses TRBV18 and TRBJ1-6, with D possibly TRBD1 on 5 matching bases. In germline, CDR1 is KGHSH, CDR2 LQKENI. The CDR3 covers 15 residues. V was clipped by 3 bases and J by 8 bases, with 14 bases between them.

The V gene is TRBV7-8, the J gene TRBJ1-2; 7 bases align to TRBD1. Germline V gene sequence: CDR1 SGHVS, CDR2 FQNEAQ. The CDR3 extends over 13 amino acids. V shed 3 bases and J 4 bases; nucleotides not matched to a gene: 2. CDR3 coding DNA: TGTGCCAGCAGCTTGGGGGACAGCTATGGCTACACCTTC. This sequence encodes CASSLGDSYGYTF.

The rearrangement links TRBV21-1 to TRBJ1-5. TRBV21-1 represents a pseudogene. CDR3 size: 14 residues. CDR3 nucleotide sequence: TGTGCCAGCAGCAAAGGGGGGGTCGATCAGCCCCAGCATTTT. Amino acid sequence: CASSKGGVDQPQHF.

The CDR3 region has the DNA TGTGCCAGCAGTATACAGGGCGTAGGGGGTAGCACCTTC. Its protein is CASSIQGVGGSTF. This chain links TRBV12-3 or TRBV12-4 with TRBJ1-2; tentative D call: TRBD1 (6 bases). The CDR3 runs 13 residues. Trimming pared 5 bases from V and 13 bases from J, leaving 20 bases between.

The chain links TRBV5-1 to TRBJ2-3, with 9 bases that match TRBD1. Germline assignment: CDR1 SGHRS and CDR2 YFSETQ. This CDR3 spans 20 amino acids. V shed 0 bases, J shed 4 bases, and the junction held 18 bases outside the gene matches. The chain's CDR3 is CASSLGKNRGRRWSADTQYF. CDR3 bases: TGCGCCAGCAGCTTGGGGAAAAACAGGGGGCGACGGTGGTCCGCAGATACGCAGTATTTT. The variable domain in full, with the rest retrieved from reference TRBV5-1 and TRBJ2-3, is KAGVTQTPRYLIKTRGQQVTLSCSPISGHRSVSWYQQTPGQGLQFLFEYFSETQRNKGNFPGRFSGRQFSNSRSEMNVSTLELGDSALYLCASSLGKNRGRRWSADTQYFGPGTRLTVL.

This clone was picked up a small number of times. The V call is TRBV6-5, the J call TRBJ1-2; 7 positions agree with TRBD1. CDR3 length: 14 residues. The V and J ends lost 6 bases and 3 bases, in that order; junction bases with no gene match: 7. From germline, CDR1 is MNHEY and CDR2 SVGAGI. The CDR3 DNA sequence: TGTGCCAGCAGCCCAGGACAGGCGTACTATGGCTACACCTTC. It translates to CASSPGQAYYGYTF.

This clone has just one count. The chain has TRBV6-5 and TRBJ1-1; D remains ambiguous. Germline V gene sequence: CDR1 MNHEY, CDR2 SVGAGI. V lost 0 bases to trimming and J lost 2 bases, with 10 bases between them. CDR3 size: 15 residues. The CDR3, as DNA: TGTGCCAGCAGTTACTCGACTGCGAGCAACACTGAAGCTTTCTTT. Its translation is CASSYSTASNTEAFF.

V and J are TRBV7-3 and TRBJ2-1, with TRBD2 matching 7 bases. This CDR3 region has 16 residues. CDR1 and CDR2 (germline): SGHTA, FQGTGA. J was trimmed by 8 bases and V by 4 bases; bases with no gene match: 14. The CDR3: CASSSVTAGHLDEQFF. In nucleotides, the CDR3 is TGTGCCAGCAGCTCGGTCACAGCGGGGCATCTGGATGAGCAGTTCTTC.

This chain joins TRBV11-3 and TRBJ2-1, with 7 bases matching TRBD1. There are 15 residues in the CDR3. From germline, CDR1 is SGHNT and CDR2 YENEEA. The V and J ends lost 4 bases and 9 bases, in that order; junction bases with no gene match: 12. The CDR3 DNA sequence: TGTGCCAGCAGCTCTTCCGGGACAGCCCAGGGTGAGCAGTTCTTC. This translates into CASSSSGTAQGEQFF.

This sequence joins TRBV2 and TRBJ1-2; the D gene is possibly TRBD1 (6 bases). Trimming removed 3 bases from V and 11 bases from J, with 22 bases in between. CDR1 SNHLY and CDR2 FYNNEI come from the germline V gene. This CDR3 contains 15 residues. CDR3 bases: TGTGCCAGCAGTGAGGAGTCAGGGGCCCACTCTAGGTACACCTTC. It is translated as CASSEESGAHSRYTF. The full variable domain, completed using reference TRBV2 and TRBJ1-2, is EPEVTQTPSHQVTQMGQEVILRCVPISNHLYFYWYRQILGQKVEFLVSFYNNEISEKSEIFDDQFSVERPDGSNFTLKIRSTKLEDSAMYFCASSEESGAHSRYTFGSGTRLTVV.

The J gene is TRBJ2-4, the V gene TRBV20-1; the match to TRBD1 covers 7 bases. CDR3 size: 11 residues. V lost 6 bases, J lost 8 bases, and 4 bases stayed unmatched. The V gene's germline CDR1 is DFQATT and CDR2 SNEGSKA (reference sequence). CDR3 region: CSAYRGDIQYF. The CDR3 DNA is TGCAGTGCGTACAGGGGTGACATTCAGTACTTC.